These 23 T cell receptor beta chains originate from one sample sequenced in a study of T cell repertoires in cytomegalovirus infection. TCRdb used MiXCR to reprocess the reads, holding one entry per CDR3 protein. The sample has about 180,000 distinct CDR3 sequences, about 18% seen once; the top ten hold 20% to 25%. The sample comprised CD8+ T cells from PBMCs. The receptor source for this set is a human donor in good health (CMV status not recorded). Some clones in this sample may be carry-over from other donors' samples.

This clonotype was counted a few times. The chain joins TRBV7-2 to TRBJ1-4; 9 bases are shared with TRBD1. Per germline, CDR1 SGHTA and CDR2 FQGNSA. Germline trimming cut 5 bases from V and 5 bases from J; bases unmatched to any gene: 6. This CDR3 region has 15 residues. CDR3 sequence: CASSPMTGGNEKLFF. The CDR3 nucleotides read TGTGCCAGCAGCCCAATGACAGGGGGGAATGAAAAACTGTTTTTT.

The table lists this clonotype with many counts. The chain employs TRBV7-2 and TRBJ2-1; no definite D call. The germline CDR1 and CDR2 sequences are SGHTA and FQGNSA. V lost 1 base and J lost 8, with 3 bases in between. The CDR3 loop spans 11 amino acids. CDR3 bases: TGTGCCAGCAGCTTAGAATATGAGCAGTTCTTC. Its translation: CASSLEYEQFF.

This clonotype has just a few counts. The gene calls are TRBV29-1 and TRBJ2-3, with 8 nucleotides matching TRBD2. The germline CDR1 and CDR2 sequences are SQVTM and ANQGSEA. The CDR3 extends over 19 amino acids. With V trimmed by 1 base and J by 2 bases, 17 bases remained unmatched. CDR3 protein: CSVEGLPPKSGGPTDTQYF. The CDR3 DNA sequence: TGCAGCGTTGAAGGGCTCCCCCCGAAAAGCGGGGGCCCCACAGATACGCAGTATTTT.

V and J are TRBV29-1 and TRBJ2-3, with 8 nucleotides matching TRBD2. This CDR3 is built from 16 residues. Trimming cost V 8 bases and J 2 bases; bases outside gene matches: 15. Per the germline V gene, CDR1 is SQVTM and CDR2 is ANQGSEA. The CDR3 DNA reads TGCAGCCCTTGGATCCAAGGGCGGGGGGTCACAGATACGCAGTATTTT. This translates into CSPWIQGRGVTDTQYF.

This clonotype was counted between two and nine times. The rearrangement links TRBV7-2 to TRBJ1-6; D unclear. There are 15 residues in the CDR3. The V and J ends lost 1 base and 0 bases respectively, with 4 bases between them. Germline loops: CDR1 SGHTA, CDR2 FQGNSA. The CDR3 spells CASSLGSSYNSPLHF. In DNA form, the CDR3 reads TGTGCCAGCAGCTTAGGGAGCTCCTATAATTCACCCCTCCACTTT.

By proportion, this clonotype is medium-sized. The V call is TRBV6-2 or TRBV6-3, the J call TRBJ1-5, with D possibly TRBD1 on 6 matching bases. Trimming took 2 bases from V and 1 from J, leaving 18 bases between them. The CDR3 sequence is 18 residues long. Germline CDR1 is MNHEY and CDR2 is SVGEGT. Here the CDR3 DNA reads TGTGCCAGCAGTTACCGAAGAAACAGGGAAATCAGCAATCAGCCCCAGCATTTT. It yields the protein CASSYRRNREISNQPQHF.

This clonotype turned up a few times. The genes are TRBV20-1 and TRBJ2-6, with 9 positions matching TRBD1. The CDR3 length is 18 residues. Germline-derived CDR1 and CDR2 are DFQATT and SNEGSKA (reference sequence). Unmatched junction bases numbered 8, after V lost 2 bases and J lost 0 bases. The CDR3 sequence is CSARNRDRDFSGANVLTF. DNA of the CDR3: TGCAGTGCTAGAAACCGGGACAGGGATTTCTCTGGGGCCAACGTCCTGACTTTC.

The sample holds a few counts of this clonotype. Here the CDR3 omits its conserved ending phenylalanine or tryptophan, so a read error is the likely source. The rearrangement links TRBV7-6 to TRBJ2-7; 7 bases map to TRBD1. Germline-derived CDR1 and CDR2 are SGHVS and FNYEAQ. V shed 5 bases, J shed 1 base, and the junction held 2 bases outside the gene matches. CDR3 length equals 13 residues. The CDR3 DNA is TGTGCCAGCAGCCCGGGACAGTCCTACGAGCAGTACTCC. This sequence encodes CASSPGQSYEQYS.

This chain uses TRBV5-6 with TRBJ2-1; 10 bases fit TRBD2. Germline V lookup: CDR1 SGHDT, CDR2 YYEEEE. V trimming: 6 bases; J trimming: 4 bases; junction bases outside the gene matches: 4. The CDR3 sequence is 14 residues long. CDR3 loop: CASTWTSGYNEQFF. The CDR3 DNA reads TGTGCCAGCACCTGGACTAGCGGTTACAATGAGCAGTTCTTC.

J is TRBJ1-4 and V is TRBV6-5; no clear D gene. Germline V lookup: CDR1 MNHEY, CDR2 SVGAGI. The CDR3 has 14 residues. The ends were cut back, 3 bases at V and 7 bases at J, with 12 bases in the middle. This CDR3 is CASSYTAGVEKLFF. The CDR3 DNA reads TGTGCCAGCAGTTATACCGCCGGAGTTGAAAAACTGTTTTTT.

This clonotype was counted between two and nine times. The chain has TRBV29-1 and TRBJ2-5, with 10 bases that match TRBD1. From germline, CDR1 is SQVTM and CDR2 ANQGSEA. The trim removed 6 bases at V and 5 bases at J, leaving 3 bases unmatched. The CDR3 has 12 residues. For the CDR3, the DNA is TGCAGCGTGCGGGGACAGGGGGAGACCCAGTACTTC. Translation: CSVRGQGETQYF.

The J gene is TRBJ1-2, the V gene TRBV19; 8 bases align to TRBD1. The CDR3 loop spans 13 amino acids. Germline V gene data show CDR1 as LNHDA and CDR2 as SQIVND (reference sequence). V shed 7 bases and J 2 bases; nucleotides not matched to a gene: 3. The CDR3 DNA sequence: TGTGCCAGTAACCCAGGGGGCAACTATGGCTACACCTTC. Its protein is CASNPGGNYGYTF.

J is TRBJ1-6 and V is TRBV12-3 or TRBV12-4; possible D gene TRBD1, 5 bases. V dropped 5 bases and J dropped 6 bases, with 11 bases sitting between them. The CDR3 length is 14 residues. In nucleotides, the CDR3 is TGTGCCAGCAGTCAAGCCGGGGGTAATTCACCCCTCCACTTT. Its protein is CASSQAGGNSPLHF.

This clonotype showed up just a few times. The rearrangement joins TRBV7-3 to TRBJ2-5, with unresolved D. V lost 5 bases to trimming and J lost 1 base, with 8 bases between them. The CDR3 totals 13 residues. Germline V gene data show CDR1 as SGHTA and CDR2 as FQGTGA. This CDR3 reads CASSRRAQETQYF. In nucleotides, the CDR3 is TGTGCCAGCAGCCGAAGGGCCCAAGAGACCCAGTACTTC. The entire variable domain, with the rest obtained from reference TRBV7-3 and TRBJ2-5, is as follows: GAGVSQTPSNKVTEKGKYVELRCDPISGHTALYWYRQSLGQGPEFLIYFQGTGAADDSGLPNDRFFAVRPEGSVSTLKIQRTERGDSAVYLCASSRRAQETQYFGPGTRLLVL.

This clonotype came up a few times. The rearrangement uses TRBV27 and TRBJ1-1, with D possibly being TRBD1 (5 bases). Trimming took 4 bases from V and 0 from J, leaving 15 bases between them. Germline-derived CDR1 and CDR2 are MNHEY and SMNVEV (reference sequence). CDR3 length: 16 amino acids. The CDR3 protein is CASSSNAGRLNTEAFF. CDR3 DNA: TGTGCCAGCAGTTCTAACGCAGGGAGGTTGAACACTGAAGCTTTCTTT.

This sequence joins TRBV7-6 and TRBJ1-6; 7 bases are shared with TRBD1. The junction had 10 bases not matched to a gene; V was cut back by 4 bases and J by 10 bases. The CDR3 contains 15 residues. Germline V gives CDR1 SGHVS, CDR2 FNYEAQ. The CDR3 spells CASSSAGTARSPLHF. Written as DNA, the CDR3 is TGTGCCAGCAGCTCAGCCGGGACAGCGCGATCACCCCTCCACTTT.

This clonotype was counted only a few times. The chain uses TRBV7-6 and TRBJ2-2, with 7 bases that match TRBD1. The V and J ends lost 3 bases and 2 bases, in that order; junction bases with no gene match: 12. Germline CDR1 is SGHVS and CDR2 is FNYEAQ. This CDR3 has 18 amino acids. The CDR3 DNA reads as TGTGCCAGCAGCTTTGACCAAACAGGGGCCTCCAACACCGGGGAGCTGTTTTTT. Protein product: CASSFDQTGASNTGELFF.

The V call is TRBV4-1, the J call TRBJ2-2, with 7 positions matching TRBD1. The germline V gene has CDR1 MGHRA and CDR2 YSYEKL. The V and J ends lost 4 bases and 0 bases, in that order; junction bases with no gene match: 11. This CDR3 has 18 amino acids. Here the CDR3 reads CASSPPDRNHANTGELFF. CDR3 nucleotides: TGCGCCAGCAGCCCCCCGGACAGGAATCACGCGAACACCGGGGAGCTGTTTTTT.

Here the CDR3 DNA reads TGCAGTGCTAGAGATTACGTAGCGTCGGAGACCCAGTACTTC. Translated, it gives CSARDYVASETQYF. V gene TRBV20-1 combines with J gene TRBJ2-5, with D tentatively TRBD2 (5 bases). V was trimmed by 0 bases and J by 5 bases, leaving 13 bases between them. CDR3 length equals 14 residues. CDR1 DFQATT and CDR2 SNEGSKA come from the germline V gene (reference sequence).

This clonotype was detected only a few times. V gene TRBV4-1 combines with J gene TRBJ2-2; D not certain. V was clipped by 0 bases and J by 6 bases, with 11 bases between them. The CDR3 loop spans 15 amino acids. Germline V lookup: CDR1 MGHRA, CDR2 YSYEKL. The CDR3 bases are TGCGCCAGCAGCCAAGATCACGGAGACGCCGGGGAGCTGTTTTTT. Amino acid sequence: CASSQDHGDAGELFF.

This clonotype has more than one count but fewer than ten. This chain uses TRBV7-6 with TRBJ1-2; a weak D match, TRBD1 (6 bases). CDR3 length equals 16 residues. Looked up from germline, CDR1 is SGHVS and CDR2 is FNYEAQ. Trimming pared 3 bases from V and 0 bases from J, leaving 14 bases between. In nucleotides, the CDR3 is TGTGCCAGCAGCTTGCTCCGGGACACCACTAACTATGGCTACACCTTC. This gives the protein CASSLLRDTTNYGYTF.

The chain is built from TRBV7-6 and TRBJ2-5; TRBD1 matches 8 bases. Germline V gene sequence: CDR1 SGHVS, CDR2 FNYEAQ. The CDR3 contains 16 residues. The J segment lost 2 bases and the V segment lost 1 base, leaving 6 bases of the junction unmatched. CDR3 sequence reads: CASSLEDREWQETQYF. In DNA, the CDR3 is TGTGCCAGCAGCTTAGAGGACAGGGAGTGGCAAGAGACCCAGTACTTC.

This clonotype was recorded a few times. The V gene is TRBV5-6, the J gene TRBJ2-7, with TRBD1 matching over 7 bases. V was pared by 7 bases and J by 4 bases, with 5 bases of the junction left unmatched. CDR1 is SGHDT, CDR2 YYEEEE, per germline. This CDR3 has 12 amino acids. The CDR3 spells CASGPQGYEQYF. The CDR3 DNA reads as TGTGCCAGCGGCCCACAGGGGTACGAGCAGTACTTC.